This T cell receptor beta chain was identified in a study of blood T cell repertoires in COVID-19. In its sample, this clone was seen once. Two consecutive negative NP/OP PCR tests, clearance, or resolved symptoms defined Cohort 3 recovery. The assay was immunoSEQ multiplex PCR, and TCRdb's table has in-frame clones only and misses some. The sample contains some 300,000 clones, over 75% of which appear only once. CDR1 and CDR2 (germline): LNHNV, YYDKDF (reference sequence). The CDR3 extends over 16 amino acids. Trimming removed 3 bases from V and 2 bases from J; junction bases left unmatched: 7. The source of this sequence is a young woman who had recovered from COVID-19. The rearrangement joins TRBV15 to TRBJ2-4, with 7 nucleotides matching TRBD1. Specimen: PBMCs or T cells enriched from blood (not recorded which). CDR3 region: CATSRENRGTKNIQYF. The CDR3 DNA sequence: TGTGCCACCAGCAGGGAAAACAGGGGTACCAAAAACATTCAGTACTTC.